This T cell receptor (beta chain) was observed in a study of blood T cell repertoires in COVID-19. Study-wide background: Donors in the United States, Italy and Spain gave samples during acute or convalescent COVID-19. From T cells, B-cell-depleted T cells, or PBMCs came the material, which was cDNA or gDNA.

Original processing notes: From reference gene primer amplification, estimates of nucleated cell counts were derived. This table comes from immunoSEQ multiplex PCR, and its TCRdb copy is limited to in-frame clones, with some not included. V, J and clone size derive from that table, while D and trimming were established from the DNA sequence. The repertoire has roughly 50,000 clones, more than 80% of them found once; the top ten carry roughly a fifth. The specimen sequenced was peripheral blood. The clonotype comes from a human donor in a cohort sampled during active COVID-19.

The CDR3 protein is CASSLRQGTHYEQYF. CDR3 bases: TGTGCCAGCAGCCTCCGACAGGGCACCCACTACGAGCAGTACTTC. The V and J genes are TRBV7-2 and TRBJ2-7; 7 bases are shared with TRBD1. CDR1 and CDR2 from the germline V gene are SGHTA and FQGNSA. The J segment lost 3 bases and the V segment lost 5 bases, leaving 10 bases of the junction unmatched. The CDR3 runs 15 residues.